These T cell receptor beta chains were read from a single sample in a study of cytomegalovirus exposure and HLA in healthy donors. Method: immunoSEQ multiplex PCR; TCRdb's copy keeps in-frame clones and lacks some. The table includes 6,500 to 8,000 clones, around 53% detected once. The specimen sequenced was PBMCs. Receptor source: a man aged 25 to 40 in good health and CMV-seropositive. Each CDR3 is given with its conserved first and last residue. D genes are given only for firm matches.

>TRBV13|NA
CASSLGRGRGYTF
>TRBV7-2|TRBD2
CASSSGLAGGGAETQYF
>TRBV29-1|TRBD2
CSEGTSGEYEQYF
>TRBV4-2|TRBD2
CASSQEASGGEDTQYF
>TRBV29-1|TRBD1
CSANTGTGVAAGIGYTF
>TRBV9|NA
CASSLGPSTEAFF
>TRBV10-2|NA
CASSVDSNQPQHF
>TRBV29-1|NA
CSVVGSYTGELFF
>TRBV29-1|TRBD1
CSVEESRGTFYEQYF
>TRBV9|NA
CASSVDFNGYTF
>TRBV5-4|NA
CASSPSMNEQYF
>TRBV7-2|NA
CASRQTQSQPQHF
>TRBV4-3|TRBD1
CASSQDRGGYYGYTF
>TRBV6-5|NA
CASSSPRLGQYF
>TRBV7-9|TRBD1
CASSLGTGDTEAFF
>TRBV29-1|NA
CSALGQISKTQYF
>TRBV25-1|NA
CASSDSLQGGEQYF
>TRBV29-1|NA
CSVESVGEKLFF
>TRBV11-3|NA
CASTNFREGSYEQYF
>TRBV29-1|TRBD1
CSVPGLDRGGYTF
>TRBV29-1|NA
CSVDRGMDGYTF
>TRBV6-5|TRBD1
CASSSDRDLNYGYTF
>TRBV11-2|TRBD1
CASSLAGTGGSEQYF
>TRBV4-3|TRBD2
CASSQALAASYEQYF
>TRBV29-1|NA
CSVGGDLNTEAFF
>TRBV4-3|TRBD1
CASSQDWDGQGIQPQHF
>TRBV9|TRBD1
CASSPWTGDGEQYF
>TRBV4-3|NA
CASRPSPTGANVLTF
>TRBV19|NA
CASSMQWNTEAFF
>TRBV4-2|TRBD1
CASSHIKSGGTEAFF
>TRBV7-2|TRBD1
CASSPHGQGLGQPQHF
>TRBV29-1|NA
CSVELGAHEQYF
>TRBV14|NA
CASSQGGTGLYNEQFF
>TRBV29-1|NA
CSVDGGGGTQYF
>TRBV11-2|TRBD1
CASSTTGVNTEAFF
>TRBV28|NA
CASSLRQPQHF
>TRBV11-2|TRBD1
CASSLAGRDRETQYF
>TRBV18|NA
CASSPSSTHEQFF
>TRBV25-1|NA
CASSPDRSNQPQHF
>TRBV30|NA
CAWSEGETQYF